This T cell receptor beta chain was sequenced in a study of neurological immune-mediated disorders. J gave up 4 bases and V 6 bases, and 3 bases lay outside the gene matches. The CDR3 is 14 residues long. Germline V gene lookup returns CDR1 LGHDT and CDR2 YNNKEL (reference sequence). This clonotype appeared many times. Synthesis of cDNA was accomplished via 5'RACE employing 10-nucleotide random UMIs. Over 170 million TCR-beta sequences (from 15-18 subjects) were yielded by each sequencing run. TCRdb reprocessed the 5' RACE reads with MiXCR, giving one entry per CDR3 protein. The sample lists about 60,000 distinct CDR3 sequences; about 3.5% were seen once.

Specimen: PBMCs. This chain links TRBV3-1 with TRBJ2-7; 13 positions agree with TRBD2. The sequence came from a woman in her forties or fifties with multiple sclerosis. The CDR3 region is CASRRTSGSYEQYF. CDR3 bases: TGTGCCAGCAGGCGGACTAGCGGGAGTTACGAGCAGTACTTC.